Shown below are 19 T cell receptor beta chains from a single sample sequenced in a study of blood T cell repertoires in COVID-19. Sequenced by immunoSEQ multiplex PCR; TCRdb stores in-frame clones only, minus some. Among more than 200,000 clones listed, about 89% were seen once. Sequencing was done on a sample of PBMCs or T cells enriched from blood (not recorded which). These receptors all stem from a woman in her thirties who had recovered from COVID-19.

The chain employs TRBV19 and TRBJ2-1; TRBD2 matches at 11 bases. This CDR3 region has 15 residues. V lost 3 bases and J lost 7; bases outside the gene matches: 5. Germline V gene sequence: CDR1 LNHDA, CDR2 SQIVND (reference sequence). The CDR3 protein is CASSISGRDQNEQFF. The CDR3 nucleotides read TGTGCCAGTAGTATTAGCGGGAGGGACCAAAATGAGCAGTTCTTC.

The chain links TRBV5-1 to TRBJ2-1; 11 bases fit TRBD2. The germline gives CDR1 SGHRS, CDR2 YFSETQ. The J segment lost 5 bases and the V segment lost 0 bases, leaving 10 bases of the junction unmatched. The CDR3 is made up of 18 amino acids. CDR3 DNA sequence: TGCGCCAGCAGCTTGGCACTAGCGGGAGCAGTAGTTGACAATGAGCAGTTCTTC. Translated, it gives CASSLALAGAVVDNEQFF.

This chain uses TRBV6-5 with TRBJ1-4; perhaps TRBD1 as D (6 bases). This CDR3 is built from 13 residues. V lost 6 bases, J lost 4 bases, and 9 bases lay in between. Germline V gene lookup returns CDR1 MNHEY and CDR2 SVGAGI. This chain's CDR3 is CASSPRGNEKLFF. CDR3 DNA sequence: TGTGCCAGCAGCCCCAGGGGTAATGAAAAACTGTTTTTT.

The DNA for the CDR3 is TGTGCCAGCAGCAACCTACCGGGATCTGAAGCTTTCTTT. This gives the protein CASSNLPGSEAFF. V usage is TRBV28 and J usage is TRBJ1-1; no clear D gene. The CDR3 runs 13 residues. The V and J ends lost 6 bases and 6 bases respectively, with 14 bases between them. Germline V gene data show CDR1 as MDHEN and CDR2 as SYDVKM.

The chain links TRBV24-1 to TRBJ1-1, with D hard to call. Trimming shortened V by 6 bases and J by 1 base, and 8 bases separated the two germline ends. The CDR3 length is 13 residues. Germline loops: CDR1 KGHDR, CDR2 SFDVKD. The CDR3 DNA is TGTGCCACCAGTAATCCAGGGAACACTGAAGCTTTCTTT. Its protein product is CATSNPGNTEAFF.

V usage is TRBV4-3 and J usage is TRBJ1-3; D ambiguous. Trimming shortened V by 2 bases and J by 0 bases, and 14 bases separated the two germline ends. Germline CDR1 LGHNA, CDR2 YSLEER. The CDR3 loop spans 17 amino acids. CDR3 loop: CASSQYHGRDSGNTIYF. For the CDR3, the DNA is TGCGCCAGCAGCCAATACCATGGGAGGGACTCTGGAAACACCATATATTTT.

The CDR3 region is CASSLGTGRAFF. In DNA, the CDR3 is TGTGCCAGCAGCTTAGGCACAGGAAGAGCTTTCTTT. The chain joins TRBV7-2 to TRBJ1-1; D is perhaps TRBD1 (5 bases). The CDR3 sequence is 12 residues long. V lost 1 base, J lost 10 bases, and 10 bases lay in between. Germline CDR1 reads SGHTA; CDR2 reads FQGNSA.

This chain connects TRBV30 to TRBJ1-4; TRBD1 is a possible D gene (5 bases). CDR3 length: 12 amino acids. V lost 7 bases to trimming and J lost 5 bases, with 11 bases between them. Germline assignment: CDR1 GTSNPN and CDR2 SVGIG (reference sequence). The CDR3 is CALRAGNEKLFF. CDR3 in DNA: TGTGCCTTGAGGGCAGGGAATGAAAAACTGTTTTTT.

V usage is TRBV28 and J usage is TRBJ2-1; D ambiguous. V was cut by 2 bases and J by 7 bases, with 12 bases left in between. The V gene's germline CDR1 is MDHEN and CDR2 SYDVKM. The CDR3 is 14 residues long. The CDR3 loop reads CASSLVSPRNEQFF. CDR3 DNA: TGTGCCAGCAGTTTAGTCTCCCCGCGGAATGAGCAGTTCTTC.

The gene calls are TRBV5-1 and TRBJ2-6; possibly TRBD2 for D (6 bases). V lost 0 bases, J lost 3 bases, and 7 bases lay in between. This CDR3 has 15 residues. In germline, CDR1 is SGHRS, CDR2 YFSETQ. For the CDR3, the DNA is TGCGCCAGCAGCTTGGCGGGGGATGGGGCCAACGTCCTGACTTTC. Translated, it gives CASSLAGDGANVLTF.

This clone appeared once. The chain employs TRBV30 and TRBJ2-7; D might be TRBD2 (6 bases). V lost 2 bases and J 4 bases, leaving 24 bases between the germline ends. This CDR3 region has 17 residues. The germline gives CDR1 GTSNPN, CDR2 SVGIG (reference sequence). DNA of the CDR3: TGTGCCTGGAGTCCTTTAGCGGTGGGTTCAATTATTTACGAGCAGTACTTC. It is translated as CAWSPLAVGSIIYEQYF.

On this clone: The same CDR3 also results from other DNA sequences found in this sample. This chain's CDR3 is CASSQDTSGAYEQYF. The CDR3 DNA follows: TGTGCCAGCAGCCAAGATACTAGCGGTGCCTACGAGCAGTACTTC. The V gene is TRBV3-1 (or the pseudogene TRBV3-2), the J gene TRBJ2-7; 8 bases fit TRBD2. This CDR3 spans 15 amino acids. Germline CDR1 and CDR2: LGHDT and YNNKEL (reference sequence). Germline trimming cut 0 bases from V and 2 bases from J; bases unmatched to any gene: 3.

The rearrangement uses TRBV7-2 and TRBJ2-4, with unresolved D. Germline CDR1 SGHTA, CDR2 FQGNSA. This CDR3 region has 14 residues. With 3 bases removed from V and 0 bases from J, the gap between germline ends came to 6 bases. CDR3 sequence: CASSLRLAKNIQYF. The CDR3 region has the DNA TGTGCCAGCAGCTTGCGCCTAGCCAAAAACATTCAGTACTTC.

The genes are TRBV27 and TRBJ2-1; D is undetermined. The CDR3 has 13 residues. V was cut by 8 bases and J by 2 bases, with 10 bases left in between. Germline V gene data show CDR1 as MNHEY and CDR2 as SMNVEV (reference sequence). CDR3 in DNA: TGTGCCAGCGGCTTTAAAGCCTACAATGAGCAGTTCTTC. Translating it yields CASGFKAYNEQFF.

The J gene is TRBJ1-3, the V gene TRBV19; no reliable D call. CDR1 is LNHDA and CDR2 is SQIVND in the germline V gene (reference sequence). CDR3 length: 14 residues. Deletions cut 4 bases from V and 0 bases from J, with 7 bases between. CDR3 sequence reads: CASSRLVSGNTIYF. The CDR3 region has the DNA TGTGCCAGTAGTAGACTGGTCTCTGGAAACACCATATATTTT.

The chain links TRBV6-2 or TRBV6-3 to TRBJ1-5; TRBD1 matches at 9 bases. Per the germline V gene, CDR1 is MNHEY and CDR2 is SVGEGT. The CDR3 spans 17 residues. J gave up 3 bases and V 4 bases, and 10 bases lay outside the gene matches. CDR3 in amino acids: CASSFVQGQGLNQPQHF. CDR3 nucleotide sequence: TGTGCCAGCAGTTTTGTACAGGGACAGGGCCTCAATCAGCCCCAGCATTTT.

The gene calls are TRBV9 and TRBJ2-1, with 9 bases identical to TRBD2. The V gene end was trimmed by 1 base and the J gene end by 9 bases; junction bases not matched to a gene: 8. The germline CDR1 and CDR2 sequences are SGDLS and YYNGEE. The CDR3 contains 15 residues. In DNA form, the CDR3 reads TGTGCCAGCAGCGTAATAGCGGGAGTAGAAGGTGAGCAGTTCTTC. Translation gives CASSVIAGVEGEQFF.

In regard to this clone: The sample has other DNA sequences that encode this CDR3 too. This chain links TRBV12-3 or TRBV12-4 with TRBJ1-1, with TRBD1 as a possible D gene (6 bases). The CDR3 covers 13 residues. The V end lost 4 bases, the J end lost 1 base, and 7 bases lay between the germline ends. CDR3: CASSSTGNTEAFF. CDR3 sequence (DNA): TGTGCCAGCAGTTCGACAGGGAACACTGAAGCTTTCTTT.

This clone came up once. The CDR3 DNA reads TGTGCCAGTACCCTAGGAGGCGGGACTAGCGGGAGGTACGAGCAGTACTTC. Residues: CASTLGGGTSGRYEQYF. The J gene is TRBJ2-7, the V gene TRBV19; TRBD2 matches at 15 bases. V was clipped by 7 bases and J by 4 bases; unmatched bases: 11. The length of the CDR3 is 17 residues. CDR1 and CDR2 (germline): LNHDA, SQIVND (reference sequence).